The T cell receptor beta chain under discussion was sequenced for a study of cytomegalovirus exposure and HLA in healthy donors. General observations from the study: Cytomegalovirus-associated status was assigned to about 160 TCR beta chains. A few chains tied to CMV proved CMV antigen-specific in vitro.

After removal of 2 bases from V and 1 base from J, the junction contained 10 bases not matched to a gene. The germline CDR1 and CDR2 sequences are MNHEY and SMNVEV (reference sequence). This CDR3 is 17 amino acids long. This clone was recorded once. Its target is not known. Generated by immunoSEQ multiplex PCR, the TCRdb table keeps only in-frame clones and is missing some. The data show approximately 150,000 clones, with just over 90% seen just once and about 0.7% held by the top ten. The sample taken for sequencing was PBMCs. The clonotype was recovered from a man aged 18 to 30 in good health and CMV-seronegative. The chain links TRBV27 to TRBJ1-1; 7 bases are a match to TRBD1. DNA of the CDR3: TGTGCCAGCAGTTTAAGGACAGGCCCCCTGAGGAACACTGAAGCTTTCTTT. As protein: CASSLRTGPLRNTEAFF.